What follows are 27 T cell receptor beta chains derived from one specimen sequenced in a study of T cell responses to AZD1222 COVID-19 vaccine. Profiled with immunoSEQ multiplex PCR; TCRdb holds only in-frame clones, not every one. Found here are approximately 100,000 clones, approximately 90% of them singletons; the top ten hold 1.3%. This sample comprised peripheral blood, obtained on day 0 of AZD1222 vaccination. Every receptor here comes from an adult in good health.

The CDR3 spells CASSEQEANEQFF. The CDR3 DNA sequence: TGTGCCAGCAGTGAACAGGAGGCTAATGAGCAGTTCTTC. V usage is TRBV12-3 or TRBV12-4 and J usage is TRBJ2-1; perhaps D is TRBD1 or TRBD2 (5 bases each). V lost 5 bases and J 7 bases, leaving 12 bases between the germline ends. The CDR3 contains 13 residues.

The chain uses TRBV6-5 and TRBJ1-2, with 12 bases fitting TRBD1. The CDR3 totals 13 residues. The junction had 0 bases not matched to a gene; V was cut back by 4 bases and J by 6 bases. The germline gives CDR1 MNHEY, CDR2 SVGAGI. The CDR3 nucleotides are TGTGCCAGCAGTTGGGACAGGGGGCATGGCTACACCTTC. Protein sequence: CASSWDRGHGYTF.

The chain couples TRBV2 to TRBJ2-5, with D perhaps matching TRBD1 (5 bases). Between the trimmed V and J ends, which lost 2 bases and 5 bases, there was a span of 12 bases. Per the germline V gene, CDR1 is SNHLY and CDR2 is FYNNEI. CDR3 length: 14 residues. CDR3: CASSEPGAEETQYF. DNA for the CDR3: TGTGCCAGCAGTGAACCTGGGGCGGAGGAGACCCAGTACTTC.

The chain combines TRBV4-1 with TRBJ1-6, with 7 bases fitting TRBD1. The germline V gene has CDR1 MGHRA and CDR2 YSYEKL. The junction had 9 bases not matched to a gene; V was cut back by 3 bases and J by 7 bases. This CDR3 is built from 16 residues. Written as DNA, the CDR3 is TGCGCCAGCAGCCACGGCCAGGGACAGTGGAATTCACCCCTCCACTTT. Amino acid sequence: CASSHGQGQWNSPLHF.

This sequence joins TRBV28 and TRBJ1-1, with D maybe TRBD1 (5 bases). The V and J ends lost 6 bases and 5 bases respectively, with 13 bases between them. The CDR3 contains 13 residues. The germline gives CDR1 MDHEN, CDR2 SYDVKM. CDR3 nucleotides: TGTGCCAGCAGGGCGGGGCCAGATACTGAAGCTTTCTTT. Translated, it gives CASRAGPDTEAFF.

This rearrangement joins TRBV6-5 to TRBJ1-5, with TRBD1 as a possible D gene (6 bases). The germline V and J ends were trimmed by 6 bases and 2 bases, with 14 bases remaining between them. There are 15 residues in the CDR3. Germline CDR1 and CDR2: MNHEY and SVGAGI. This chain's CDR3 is CASSLGAYGNQPQHF. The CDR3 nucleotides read TGTGCCAGCAGCCTGGGGGCGTACGGCAATCAGCCCCAGCATTTT.

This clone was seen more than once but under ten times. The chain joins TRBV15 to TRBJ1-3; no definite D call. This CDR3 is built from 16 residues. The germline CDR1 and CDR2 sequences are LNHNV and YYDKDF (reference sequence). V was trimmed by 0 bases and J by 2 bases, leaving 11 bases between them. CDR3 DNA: TGTGCCACCAGCAGAGAAGGAAGGGAGCCTGGAAACACCATATATTTT. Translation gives CATSREGREPGNTIYF.

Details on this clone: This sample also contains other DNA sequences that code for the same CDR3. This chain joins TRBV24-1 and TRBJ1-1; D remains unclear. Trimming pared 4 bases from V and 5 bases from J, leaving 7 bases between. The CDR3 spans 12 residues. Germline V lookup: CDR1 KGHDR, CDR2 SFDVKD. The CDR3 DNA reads TGTGCCACCAGTGACCGCGGGACTGAAGCTTTCTTT. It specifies CATSDRGTEAFF.

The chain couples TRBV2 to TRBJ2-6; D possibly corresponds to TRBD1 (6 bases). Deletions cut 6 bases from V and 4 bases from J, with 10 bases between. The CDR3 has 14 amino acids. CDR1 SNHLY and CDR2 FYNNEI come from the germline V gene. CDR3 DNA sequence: TGTGCCAGCAGGGACCAGGGGGGGGCCAACGTCCTGACTTTC. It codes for CASRDQGGANVLTF.

The CDR3 protein is CASSSRRVDASNEQFF. The CDR3 DNA reads as TGCGCCAGCAGCTCCAGAAGGGTGGACGCGTCCAATGAGCAGTTCTTC. The V call is TRBV5-1, the J call TRBJ2-1; no clear D gene. CDR1 SGHRS and CDR2 YFSETQ come from the germline V gene. The V and J ends lost 3 bases and 6 bases respectively, with 19 bases between them. The CDR3 runs 16 residues.

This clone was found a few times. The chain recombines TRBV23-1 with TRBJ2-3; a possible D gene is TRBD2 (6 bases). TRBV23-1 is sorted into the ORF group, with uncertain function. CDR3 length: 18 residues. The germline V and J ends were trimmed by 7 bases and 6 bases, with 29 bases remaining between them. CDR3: CASISSRLGLPPGDTQYF. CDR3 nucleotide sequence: TGCGCCAGCATCTCTTCCAGGTTGGGACTTCCTCCGGGGGATACGCAGTATTTT.

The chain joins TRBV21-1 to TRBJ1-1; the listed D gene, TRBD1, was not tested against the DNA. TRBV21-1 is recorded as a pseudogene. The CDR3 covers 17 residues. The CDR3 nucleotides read TGTGCCAGCAGCAAAGCGGTTAGACAGGGGCTGAACACTGAAGCTTTCTTT. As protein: CASSKAVRQGLNTEAFF.

The CDR3, as DNA: TGTGCCAGCTCACCAGAGCGACTGCTGGGTCAGCCCCAGCATTTT. Translation: CASSPERLLGQPQHF. The chain carries TRBV18 and TRBJ1-5; D is ambiguous. The CDR3 length is 15 residues. CDR1 is KGHSH, CDR2 LQKENI, per germline. V was shortened by 2 bases and J by 6 bases, with 14 bases between the two germline ends.

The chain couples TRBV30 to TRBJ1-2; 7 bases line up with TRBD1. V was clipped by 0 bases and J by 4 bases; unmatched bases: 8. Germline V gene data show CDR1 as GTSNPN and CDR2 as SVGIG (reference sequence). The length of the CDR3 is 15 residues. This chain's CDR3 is CAWSVTAGGGYGYTF. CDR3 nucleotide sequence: TGTGCCTGGAGTGTAACAGCAGGGGGAGGCTATGGCTACACCTTC.

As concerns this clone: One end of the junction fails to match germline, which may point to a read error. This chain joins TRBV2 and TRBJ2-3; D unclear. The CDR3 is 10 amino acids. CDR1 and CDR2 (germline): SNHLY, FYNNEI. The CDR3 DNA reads TGTGCCATCAGTCCGTATATGCAGTATTTT. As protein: CAISPYMQYF.

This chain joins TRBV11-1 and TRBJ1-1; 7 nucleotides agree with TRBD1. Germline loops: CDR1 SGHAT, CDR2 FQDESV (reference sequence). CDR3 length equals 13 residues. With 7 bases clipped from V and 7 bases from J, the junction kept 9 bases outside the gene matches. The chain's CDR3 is CASNPDREDEAFF. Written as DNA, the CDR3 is TGTGCCAGCAACCCCGACAGGGAGGATGAAGCTTTCTTT.

The CDR3 DNA reads as TGTGCCAGCACATATGAGGCAGGCCAGGACACTGAAGCTTTCTTT. Protein sequence: CASTYEAGQDTEAFF. The V and J genes are TRBV2 and TRBJ1-1; D gene uncertain. Germline V gives CDR1 SNHLY, CDR2 FYNNEI. The ends were cut back, 7 bases at V and 3 bases at J, with 18 bases in the middle. The CDR3 length is 15 residues.

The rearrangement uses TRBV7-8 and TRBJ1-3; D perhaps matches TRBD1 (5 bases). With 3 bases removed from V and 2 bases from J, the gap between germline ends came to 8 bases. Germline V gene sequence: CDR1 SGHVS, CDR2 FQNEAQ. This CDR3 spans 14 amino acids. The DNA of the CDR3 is TGTGCCAGCAGCTTCTGGGGGGCTGGAAACACCATATATTTT. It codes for CASSFWGAGNTIYF.

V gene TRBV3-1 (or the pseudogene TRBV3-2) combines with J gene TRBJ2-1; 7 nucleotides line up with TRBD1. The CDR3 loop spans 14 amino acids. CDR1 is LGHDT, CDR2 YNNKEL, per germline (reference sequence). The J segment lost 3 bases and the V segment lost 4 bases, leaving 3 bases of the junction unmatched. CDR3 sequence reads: CASSPGTVYNEQFF. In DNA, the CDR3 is TGTGCCAGCAGCCCCGGGACAGTCTACAATGAGCAGTTCTTC.

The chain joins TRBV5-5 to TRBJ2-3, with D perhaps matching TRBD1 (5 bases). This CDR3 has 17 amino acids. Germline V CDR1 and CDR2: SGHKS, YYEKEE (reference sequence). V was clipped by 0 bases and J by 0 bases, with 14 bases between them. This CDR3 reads CASSLARWTTSTDTQYF. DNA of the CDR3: TGTGCCAGCAGCTTGGCACGATGGACAACTAGCACAGATACGCAGTATTTT.

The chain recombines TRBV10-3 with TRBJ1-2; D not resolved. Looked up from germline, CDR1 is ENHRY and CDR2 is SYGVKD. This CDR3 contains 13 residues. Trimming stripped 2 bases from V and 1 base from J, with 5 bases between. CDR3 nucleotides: TGTGCCATCAGTGAGGGGAATAACTATGGCTACACCTTC. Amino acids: CAISEGNNYGYTF.

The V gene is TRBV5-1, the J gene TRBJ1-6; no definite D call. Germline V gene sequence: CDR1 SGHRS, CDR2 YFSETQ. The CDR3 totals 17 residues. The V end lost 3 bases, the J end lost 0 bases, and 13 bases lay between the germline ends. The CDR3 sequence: CASSWSGSISYNSPLHF. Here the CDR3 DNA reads TGCGCCAGCAGCTGGTCCGGCAGTATCTCCTATAATTCACCCCTCCACTTT.

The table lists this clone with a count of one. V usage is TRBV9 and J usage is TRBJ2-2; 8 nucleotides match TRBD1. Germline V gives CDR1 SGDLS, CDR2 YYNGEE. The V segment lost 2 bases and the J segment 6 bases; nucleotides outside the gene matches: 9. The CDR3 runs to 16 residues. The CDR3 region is CASSVEDRVGAGELFF. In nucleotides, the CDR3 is TGTGCCAGCAGCGTCGAGGACAGGGTCGGAGCCGGGGAGCTGTTTTTT.

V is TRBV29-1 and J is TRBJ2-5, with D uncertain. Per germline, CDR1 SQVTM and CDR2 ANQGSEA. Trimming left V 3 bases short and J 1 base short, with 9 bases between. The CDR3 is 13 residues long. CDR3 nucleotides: TGCAGCGTTGAGGTCCGGCTCCAAGAGACCCAGTACTTC. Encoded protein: CSVEVRLQETQYF. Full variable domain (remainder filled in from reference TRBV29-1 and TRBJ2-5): SAVISQKPSRDICQRGTSLTIQCQVDSQVTMMFWYRQQPGQSLTLIATANQGSEATYESGFVIDKFPISRPNLTFSTLTVSNMSPEDSSIYLCSVEVRLQETQYFGPGTRLLVL.

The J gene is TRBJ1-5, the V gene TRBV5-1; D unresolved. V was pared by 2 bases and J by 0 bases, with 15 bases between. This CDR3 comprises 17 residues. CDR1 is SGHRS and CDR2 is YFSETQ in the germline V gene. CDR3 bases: TGCGCCAGCAGCTTTTTGCCCCAGGATTATAGCAATCAGCCCCAGCATTTT. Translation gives CASSFLPQDYSNQPQHF.

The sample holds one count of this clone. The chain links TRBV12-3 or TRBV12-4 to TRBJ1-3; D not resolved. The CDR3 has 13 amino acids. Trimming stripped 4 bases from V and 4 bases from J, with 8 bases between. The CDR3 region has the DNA TGTGCCAGCAGTTCATTCGGGGGAAACACCATATATTTT. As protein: CASSSFGGNTIYF.

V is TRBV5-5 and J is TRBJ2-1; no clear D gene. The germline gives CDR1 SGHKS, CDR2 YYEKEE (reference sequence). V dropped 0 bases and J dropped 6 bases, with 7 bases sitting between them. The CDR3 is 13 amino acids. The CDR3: CASSLGQVNEQFF. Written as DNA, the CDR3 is TGTGCCAGCAGCTTGGGGCAGGTCAATGAGCAGTTCTTC.